These T cell receptor beta chains were read from a single sample in a study of CD8+CD57+ T cells in acquired aplastic anemia. MiXCR, applied by TCRdb to the reads, yields one record per CDR3 protein. Among some 200,000 distinct CDR3 sequences, roughly 50% were seen once, and the ten largest hold about 20%. Sequencing was carried out using sorted CD4+, CD8+, or CD8+CD57+ T cells (not recorded which) from PBMCs. The origin of the receptors is a human donor with aplastic anemia. The CDR3 runs from the conserved cysteine through the conserved F or W. The D gene is left open where the match is weak. Expanded clones are given a class, and other clones once, few, many or no size at all.

clone size,D gene,J gene,V gene,CDR3 protein,CDR3 DNA
few,TRBD1,TRBJ2-7,TRBV3-1,CASSPLRDRGHEQYF,TGTGCCAGCAGCCCCCTGAGGGACAGGGGACACGAGCAGTACTTC
.,.,TRBJ2-3,TRBV20-1,CSASNQGGGGGTQYF,TGCAGTGCTAGTAATCAGGGAGGGGGTGGTGGTACGCAGTATTTT
.,.,TRBJ1-1,TRBV29-1,CSVFDGEAFF,TGCAGCGTGTTCGACGGAGAAGCTTTCTTT
many,TRBD2,TRBJ2-7,TRBV5-1,CASRLAGSSYEQYF,TGCGCCAGCCGCCTAGCGGGGTCTTCCTACGAGCAGTACTTC
.,.,TRBJ1-5,TRBV19,CASSYGLYSNQPQHF,TGTGCCAGTAGTTATGGCCTGTATAGCAATCAGCCCCAGCATTTT
many,TRBD1,TRBJ1-2,TRBV6-6,CASSYGTGSGYTF,TGTGCCAGCAGTTACGGGACAGGGTCCGGCTACACCTTC
.,TRBD1,TRBJ2-1,TRBV12-3/TRBV12-4,CASSFGQGWYEQFF,TGTGCCAGCAGTTTTGGACAGGGATGGTATGAGCAGTTCTTC
.,.,TRBJ2-7,TRBV9,CASSANPRDGHSYEQYF,TGTGCCAGCAGCGCAAACCCGAGGGACGGGCACTCCTACGAGCAGTACTTC
many,TRBD2,TRBJ2-5,TRBV20-1,CSAIWLAGETQYF,TGCAGTGCTATTTGGCTAGCGGGAGAGACCCAGTACTTC
many,.,TRBJ1-6,TRBV10-3,CAISVGSDNSPLHF,TGTGCCATCAGTGTGGGCAGCGACAATTCACCCCTCCACTTT